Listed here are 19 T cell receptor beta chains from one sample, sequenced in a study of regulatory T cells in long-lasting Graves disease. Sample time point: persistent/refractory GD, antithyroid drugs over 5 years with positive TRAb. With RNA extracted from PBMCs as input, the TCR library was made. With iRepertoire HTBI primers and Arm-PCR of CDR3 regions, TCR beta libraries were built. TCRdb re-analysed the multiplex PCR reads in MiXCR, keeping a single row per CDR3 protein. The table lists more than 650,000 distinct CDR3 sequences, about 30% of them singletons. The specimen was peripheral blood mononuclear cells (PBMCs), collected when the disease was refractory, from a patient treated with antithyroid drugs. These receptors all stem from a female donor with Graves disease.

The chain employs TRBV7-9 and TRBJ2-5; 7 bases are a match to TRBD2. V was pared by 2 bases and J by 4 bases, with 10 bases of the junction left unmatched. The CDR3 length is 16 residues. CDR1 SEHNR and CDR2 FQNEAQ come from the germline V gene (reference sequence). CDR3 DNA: TGTGCCAGCAGCTTATCTAGCGGAGGGGCGACAGAGACCCAGTACTTC. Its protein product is CASSLSSGGATETQYF.

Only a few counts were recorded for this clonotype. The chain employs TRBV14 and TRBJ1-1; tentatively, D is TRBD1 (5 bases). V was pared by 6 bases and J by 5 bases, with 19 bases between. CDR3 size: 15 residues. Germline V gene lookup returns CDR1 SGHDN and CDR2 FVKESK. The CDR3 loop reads CASRPRGGFDTEAFF. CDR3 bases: TGTGCCAGCAGGCCTCGTGGGGGGTTTGATACTGAAGCTTTCTTT.

CDR3 coding DNA: TGTGCCAGCAGTTTATATACCTCAGGGACAAAGAACACTGAAGCTTTCTTT. Translated, it gives CASSLYTSGTKNTEAFF. The chain combines TRBV28 with TRBJ1-1; D is possibly TRBD1 (6 bases). This CDR3 has 17 amino acids. V dropped 1 base and J dropped 1 base, with 16 bases sitting between them. Germline CDR1 is MDHEN and CDR2 is SYDVKM.

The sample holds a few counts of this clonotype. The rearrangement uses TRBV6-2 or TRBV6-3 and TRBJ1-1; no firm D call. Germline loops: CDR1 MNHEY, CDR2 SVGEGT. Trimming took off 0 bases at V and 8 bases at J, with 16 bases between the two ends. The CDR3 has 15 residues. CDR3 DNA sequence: TGTGCCAGCAGTTACTCGATTAGGGCGGCAAGAGAAGCTTTCTTT. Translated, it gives CASSYSIRAAREAFF.

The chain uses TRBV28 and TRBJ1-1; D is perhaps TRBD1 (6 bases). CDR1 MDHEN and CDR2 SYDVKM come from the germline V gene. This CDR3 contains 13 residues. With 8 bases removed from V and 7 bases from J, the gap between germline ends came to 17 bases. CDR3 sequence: CASGQGGRGEAFF. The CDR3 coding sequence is TGTGCCAGCGGACAAGGGGGTAGGGGTGAAGCTTTCTTT.

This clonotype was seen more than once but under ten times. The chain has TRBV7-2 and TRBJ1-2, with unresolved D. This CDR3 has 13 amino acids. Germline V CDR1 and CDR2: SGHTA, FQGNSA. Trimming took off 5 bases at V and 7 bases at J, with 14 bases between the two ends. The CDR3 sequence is CASSPAGSLGYTF. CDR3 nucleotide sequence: TGTGCCAGCAGCCCCGCCGGGTCACTTGGCTACACCTTC.

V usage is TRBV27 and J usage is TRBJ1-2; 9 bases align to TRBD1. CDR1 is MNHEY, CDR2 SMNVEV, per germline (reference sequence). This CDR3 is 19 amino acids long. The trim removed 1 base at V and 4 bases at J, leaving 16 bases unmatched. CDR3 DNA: TGTGCCAGCAGTTTATGGCCCGGTTATGGGGACAGGGAATCCTATGGCTACACCTTC. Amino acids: CASSLWPGYGDRESYGYTF.

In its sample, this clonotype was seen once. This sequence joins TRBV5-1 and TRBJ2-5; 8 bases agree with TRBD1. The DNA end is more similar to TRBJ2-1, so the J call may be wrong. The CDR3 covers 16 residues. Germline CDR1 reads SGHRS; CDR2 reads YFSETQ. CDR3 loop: CASSLFRDRIYNEQFF. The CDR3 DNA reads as TGCGCCAGCAGCTTGTTCCGGGACAGGATATACAATGAGCAGTTCTTC.

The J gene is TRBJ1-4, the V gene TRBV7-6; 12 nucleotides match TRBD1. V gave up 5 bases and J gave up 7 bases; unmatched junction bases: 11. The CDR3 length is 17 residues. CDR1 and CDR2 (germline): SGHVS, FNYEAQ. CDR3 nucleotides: TGTGCCAGCAGCCCATCCGGGACAGGGGGCCTTTCTGAAAAACTGTTTTTT. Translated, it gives CASSPSGTGGLSEKLFF. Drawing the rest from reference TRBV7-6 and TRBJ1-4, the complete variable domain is GAGVSQSPRYKVTKRGQDVALRCDPISGHVSLYWYRQALGQGPEFLTYFNYEAQQDKSGLPNDRFSAERPEGSISTLTIQRTEQRDSAMYRCASSPSGTGGLSEKLFFGSGTQLSVL.

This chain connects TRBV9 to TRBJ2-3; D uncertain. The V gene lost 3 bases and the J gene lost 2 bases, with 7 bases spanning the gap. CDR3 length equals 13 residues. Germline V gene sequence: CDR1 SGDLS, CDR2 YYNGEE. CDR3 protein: CASSAAFTDTQYF. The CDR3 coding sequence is TGTGCCAGCAGCGCAGCATTCACAGATACGCAGTATTTT.

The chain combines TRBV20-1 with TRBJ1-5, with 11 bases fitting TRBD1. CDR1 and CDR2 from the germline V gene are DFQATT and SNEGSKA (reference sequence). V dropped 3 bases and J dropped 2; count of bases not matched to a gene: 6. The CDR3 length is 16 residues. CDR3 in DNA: TGCAGTGCTAGGAGGGACAGGGGGGCGGGCAATCAGCCCCAGCATTTT. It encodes CSARRDRGAGNQPQHF.

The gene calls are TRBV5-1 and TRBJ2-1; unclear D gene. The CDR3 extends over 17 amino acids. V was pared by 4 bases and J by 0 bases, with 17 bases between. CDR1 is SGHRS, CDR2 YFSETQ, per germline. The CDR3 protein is CASSVFTTGSSYNEQFF. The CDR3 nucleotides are TGCGCCAGCAGCGTTTTTACGACGGGCAGCTCCTACAATGAGCAGTTCTTC.

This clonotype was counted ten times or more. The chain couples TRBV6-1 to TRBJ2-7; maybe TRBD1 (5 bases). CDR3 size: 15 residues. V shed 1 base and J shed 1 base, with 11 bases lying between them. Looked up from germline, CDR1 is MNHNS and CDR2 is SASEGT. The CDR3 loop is CASSEVTGPSYEQYF. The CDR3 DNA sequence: TGTGCCAGCAGTGAAGTAACAGGCCCTTCCTACGAGCAGTACTTC.

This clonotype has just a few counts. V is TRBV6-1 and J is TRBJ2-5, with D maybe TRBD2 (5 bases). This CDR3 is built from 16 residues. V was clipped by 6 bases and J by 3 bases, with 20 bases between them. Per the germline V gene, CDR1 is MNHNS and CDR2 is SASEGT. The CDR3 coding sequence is TGTGCCAGCAGCCGACAAGAGACCGTGGAGGAAGAGACCCAGTACTTC. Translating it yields CASSRQETVEEETQYF.

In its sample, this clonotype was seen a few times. The CDR3 bases are TGTGCCAGCAGCTTTACGGGGGATAGCAATCAGCCCCAGCATTTT. Amino acids: CASSFTGDSNQPQHF. The chain employs TRBV6-2 or TRBV6-3 and TRBJ1-5; possible D gene TRBD1, 5 bases. Per germline, CDR1 MNHEY and CDR2 SVGEGT. The CDR3 contains 15 residues. The V gene lost 6 bases and the J gene lost 0 bases, with 12 bases spanning the gap.

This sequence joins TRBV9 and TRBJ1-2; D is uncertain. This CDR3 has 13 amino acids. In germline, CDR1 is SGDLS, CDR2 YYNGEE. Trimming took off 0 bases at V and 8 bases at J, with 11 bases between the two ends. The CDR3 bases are TGTGCCAGCAGCGTAGTTGAGGTTGGCGGCTACACCTTC. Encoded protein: CASSVVEVGGYTF.

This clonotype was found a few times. The CDR3 loop is CASSALFYEQYF. In nucleotides, the CDR3 is TGTGCCAGCAGTGCACTCTTCTACGAGCAGTACTTC. This chain connects TRBV25-1 to TRBJ2-7; no clear D gene. V was cut by 4 bases and J by 3 bases, with 7 bases left in between. The CDR3 totals 12 residues. The germline V gene has CDR1 MGHDK and CDR2 SYGVNS.

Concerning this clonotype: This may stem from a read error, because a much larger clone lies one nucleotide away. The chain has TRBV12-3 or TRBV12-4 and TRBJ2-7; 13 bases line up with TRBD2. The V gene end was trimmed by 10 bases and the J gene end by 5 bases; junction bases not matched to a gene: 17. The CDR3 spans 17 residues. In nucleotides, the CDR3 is TGTGCCAACAGCCCAACTAGCGGGAGGGCCCAGGCAGACGAGCAGTACTTC. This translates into CANSPTSGRAQADEQYF.

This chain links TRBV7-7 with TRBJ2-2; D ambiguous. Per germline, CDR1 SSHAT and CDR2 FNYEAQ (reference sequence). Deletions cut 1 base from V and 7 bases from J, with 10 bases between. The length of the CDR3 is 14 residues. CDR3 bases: TGTGCCAGCAGCTTAGACGAGGTGGTCGGGGAGCTGTTTTTT. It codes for CASSLDEVVGELFF.